The T cell receptor beta chain under discussion was sequenced for a study of shared clonotypes between healthy human individuals. Study as a whole: The donor pool was made up of two women and three men aged 18 to 49.

Study findings and constraints: Shared clonotypes across all four donors exceeded non-shared ones in generation probability.

As to this clone: What it recognizes is unknown.

The V gene end was trimmed by 1 base and the J gene end by 7 bases; junction bases not matched to a gene: 7. Per the germline V gene, CDR1 is SGHVS and CDR2 is FNYEAQ. This CDR3 spans 15 amino acids. Sequenced by immunoSEQ multiplex PCR; TCRdb stores in-frame clones only, minus some. The table shows around 690,000 clones, with about 92% occurring only once. The chain links TRBV7-6 to TRBJ2-7, with TRBD2 identical over 10 bases. The TCR was taken from a man aged 18-30 years in good health. Some clones in this sample may be carry-over from other donors' samples. Sequencing was carried out using memory CD8+ T cells from PBMCs. Subset reported: CD45RO+ cells pooled with CCR7-negative TemRA cells. CDR3 sequence: CASSLGLAGEGEQYF. CDR3 in DNA: TGTGCCAGCAGCTTAGGGCTAGCGGGAGAGGGAGAGCAGTACTTC. Full variable domain (rest looked up from reference TRBV7-6 and TRBJ2-7): GAGVSQSPRYKVTKRGQDVALRCDPISGHVSLYWYRQALGQGPEFLTYFNYEAQQDKSGLPNDRFSAERPEGSISTLTIQRTEQRDSAMYRCASSLGLAGEGEQYFGPGTRLTVT.